The clone carrying this T cell receptor beta chain showed up many times. What it binds is unknown. The record originates from a study of shared clonotypes between healthy human individuals. Study-wide points: The study sampled only blood, and tissue repertoires likely differ. Non-shared clonotypes had lower generation probabilities than those shared by all four donors.

CD4+ cells underwent separation, giving CD45RA+ naive and CD45RA-negative memory subsets. Only in-frame clones appear in the TCRdb table, and some are missing; sequencing was by immunoSEQ multiplex PCR. The table has about a million clones, around 75% seen once. Germline assignment: CDR1 SGHAT and CDR2 FQNNGV. V lost 0 bases and J lost 2, with 8 bases in between. This CDR3 region has 14 residues. The sample consisted of memory CD4+ T cells sorted from blood. Subset meaning: CD45RA-negative fraction. The genes are TRBV11-2 and TRBJ2-7; no clear D. The TCR comes from a man aged 18 to 30 in good health. CDR3 protein: CASSLEWRTYEQYF. The CDR3 DNA is TGTGCCAGCAGCTTAGAGTGGCGAACCTACGAGCAGTACTTC.